This T cell receptor (beta chain) was captured by sequencing in a study of cytomegalovirus exposure and HLA in healthy donors. Use of 60 Vbeta and 13 Jbeta primers characterized the PCR. Data came from immunoSEQ multiplex PCR; TCRdb stores just in-frame clones and leaves some out. The sample lists 200,000 to 250,000 clones, roughly 84% occurring once. Germline CDR1 SGHRS, CDR2 YFSETQ. The V and J ends lost 0 bases and 8 bases respectively, with 9 bases between them. The CDR3 covers 13 residues. This clone turned up a few times. The receptor's source is a boy under 10 years old in good health and CMV-seronegative. The sequenced sample consisted of PBMCs. V is TRBV5-1 and J is TRBJ1-5, with a tentative D call TRBD1 (5 bases). Here the CDR3 DNA reads TGCGCCAGCAGCTTGGGGGGCTCGGAGCCCCAGCATTTT. Encoded protein: CASSLGGSEPQHF.